A selection of T cell receptor beta chains follows, all from one sample in a study of cytomegalovirus exposure and HLA in healthy donors. Using immunoSEQ multiplex PCR, the repertoire was profiled, and TCRdb retains in-frame clones only, with some absent. The table has approximately 120,000 clones, 89% seen once. Material: PBMCs. Receptors originate from a woman younger than 35 in good health and CMV-seronegative. CDR3s include the opening cysteine and the closing phenylalanine or tryptophan. D genes are given only for firm matches. The size field is filled for only some rows; it gives once, few, many or a size class.

j_gene	d_gene	abundance	v_gene	CDR3aa
TRBJ2-2	NA	NA	TRBV5-1	CASSRAGSGRGTGELFF
TRBJ2-5	TRBD2	NA	TRBV14	CASSPSGRFQYF
TRBJ1-2	NA	NA	TRBV6-5	CASSYSRQAHYGYTF
TRBJ2-3	NA	once	TRBV9	CASSGEWDTQYF
TRBJ2-2	TRBD2	NA	TRBV25-1	CASSDTGGDPGELFF
TRBJ2-7	NA	NA	TRBV28	CASRLAGVSNEQYF
TRBJ1-2	NA	NA	TRBV10-2	CASSERGRREGYTF
TRBJ1-1	NA	NA	TRBV28	CASSLLVRGGPEAFF
TRBJ1-1	NA	NA	TRBV5-6	CASSGGTLEAFF
TRBJ1-3	TRBD1	NA	TRBV6-5	CASSSWTGMKSSTIYF
TRBJ2-3	NA	NA	TRBV6-1	CANSGGSTDTQYF
TRBJ2-5	TRBD1	NA	TRBV7-8	CASSLLGGLLQETQYF
TRBJ2-7	TRBD2	NA	TRBV5-3	CARSPPRGRSYEQYF
TRBJ1-6	NA	NA	TRBV28	CASSFQGRNSPLHF
TRBJ2-4	TRBD1	NA	TRBV28	CASSTGGKAKNIQYF
TRBJ1-1	NA	NA	TRBV30	CAWTRGGNTEAFF
TRBJ1-5	TRBD1	NA	TRBV28	CASSPPGGFDNQPQHF
TRBJ1-1	NA	NA	TRBV9	CASSPSMNTEAFF
TRBJ2-1	TRBD1	NA	TRBV6-6	CASSLRTGPYNEQFF
TRBJ1-5	NA	NA	TRBV5-1	CASRRVSSDEPQHF
TRBJ1-2	NA	NA	TRBV5-6	CASSLSRGPTEGYGYTF
TRBJ2-7	TRBD2	few	TRBV5-4	CASSGGLAGEALSYEQYF
TRBJ1-5	NA	NA	TRBV19	CASSFQINQPQHF
TRBJ1-2	TRBD1	NA	TRBV25-1	CASSTRQGAYGYTF
TRBJ2-6	TRBD1	NA	TRBV6-1	CASSEGQGVGANVLTF
TRBJ2-1	NA	NA	TRBV30	CAWSEGGGEQFF
TRBJ1-1	NA	NA	TRBV2	CASSQLMDTEAFF
TRBJ2-7	TRBD1	once	TRBV25-1	CASSERQGSYEQYF
TRBJ2-3	TRBD2	NA	TRBV27	CASSSGTSGITDTQYF
TRBJ2-3	NA	NA	TRBV28	CASSTPRGESQYF
TRBJ1-5	NA	NA	TRBV27	CASSRSGKGPQHF
TRBJ2-6	NA	NA	TRBV7-6	CASSHPGLARSGANVLTF
TRBJ2-7	NA	once	TRBV2	CASSPQSYEQYF
TRBJ2-2	NA	NA	TRBV7-2	CASSLLPTGVNTGELFF
TRBJ2-1	TRBD2	NA	TRBV5-1	CASSLVVAGGHEQFF
TRBJ2-1	TRBD2	NA	TRBV13	CASSLGTSGIGEDEQFF
TRBJ2-2	NA	NA	TRBV18	CASSPSEARVNTGELFF
TRBJ2-1	TRBD2	NA	TRBV19	CASSPGTSGEQFF
TRBJ1-2	TRBD1	NA	TRBV15	CATSREPPGQGTYGYTF
TRBJ2-2	NA	NA	TRBV9	CASSVGSRSLSTGELFF
TRBJ2-1	NA	NA	TRBV11-2	CASSPTVLQGLVNEQFF
TRBJ1-1	TRBD1	NA	TRBV6-6	CASSLGTGEAFF
TRBJ1-1	NA	NA	TRBV6-1	CASSTTGIAYTEAFF
TRBJ2-3	TRBD2	NA	TRBV5-4	CASGTSGTDTQYF
TRBJ1-5	NA	NA	TRBV7-6	CASSLGRSNQPQHF
TRBJ2-1	TRBD2	NA	TRBV2	CASRRRLAGELNEQFF
TRBJ1-5	NA	NA	TRBV7-9	CASSLGAQPQHF
TRBJ2-3	NA	NA	TRBV10-1	CASSELSTSTDTQYF
TRBJ1-6	NA	NA	TRBV2	CASSVKSESPLHF
TRBJ2-5	NA	NA	TRBV6-5	CASSYSAGQETQYF
TRBJ2-5	TRBD2	NA	TRBV4-3	CASSQDFSGRETQYF
TRBJ2-1	TRBD2	NA	TRBV7-7	CASSVGGEFYNEQFF
TRBJ1-1	TRBD1	NA	TRBV5-1	CASSFGTGNTEAFF
TRBJ1-1	TRBD1	NA	TRBV5-1	CASSFDGQGEAFF
TRBJ1-6	NA	NA	TRBV2	CASSVGVRDSPLHF
TRBJ1-1	TRBD1	NA	TRBV30	CAYLGGRRTEAFF